This record concerns one T cell receptor beta chain sequence. The antigen is unknown. This entry comes from a study of shared clonotypes between healthy human individuals. Healthy HIV-negative adults without recent acute infections or vaccinations served as donors. Germline V CDR1 and CDR2: SNHLY, FYNNEI. The V end was cut by 5 bases, the J end by 0 bases, with 10 bases between. CDR3 length equals 14 residues. Findings of the study overall: The naive CD4 repertoires of several donors were compared, and roughly 5% of clonotypes were shared. Relative to clonotypes present in all four donors, those not shared had lower generation probabilities.

Genomic DNA per cell subset filled all wells of several immunoSEQ plates. The table came from immunoSEQ multiplex PCR; TCRdb's copy has only in-frame clones and leaves some out. The sample contains about 2.4 million clones, approximately 93% of which appear only once. The rearrangement joins TRBV2 to TRBJ1-1; D is unresolved. The sequenced sample was naive CD4+ T cells from PBMCs. Subset: CD45RA+ positively selected. This TCR derives from a man aged 18-30 years in good health. Some clones in this sample may be carry-over from other donors' samples. The CDR3 is CASSKGVMNTEAFF. CDR3 in DNA: TGTGCCAGCAGTAAAGGAGTCATGAACACTGAAGCTTTCTTT.